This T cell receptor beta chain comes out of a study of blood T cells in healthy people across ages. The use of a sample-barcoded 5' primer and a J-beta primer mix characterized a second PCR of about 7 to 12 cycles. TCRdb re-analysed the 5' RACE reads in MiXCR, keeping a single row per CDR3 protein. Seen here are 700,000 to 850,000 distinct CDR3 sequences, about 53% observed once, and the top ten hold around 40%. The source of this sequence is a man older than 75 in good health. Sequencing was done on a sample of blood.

The CDR3 DNA reads TGTGCCAGCACTCCTGGGCTCGGTCAGCCCCAGCATTTT. Amino acids: CASTPGLGQPQHF. V usage is TRBV6-5 and J usage is TRBJ1-5; no clear D. Trimming left V 7 bases short and J 6 bases short, with 13 bases between. Germline assignment: CDR1 MNHEY and CDR2 SVGAGI. CDR3 size: 13 residues.